A selection of T cell receptor beta chains follows, all from one sample in a study of regulatory T cells in long-lasting Graves disease. TCRdb called the multiplex PCR reads again in MiXCR, with one record for every CDR3 protein. Of roughly 450,000 distinct CDR3 sequences listed, roughly a quarter are singletons. Material: peripheral blood mononuclear cells (PBMCs), obtained when the disease was refractory, from a patient treated with antithyroid drugs. Receptors were obtained from a female donor with Graves disease. The CDR3 runs from the conserved cysteine through the conserved F or W. Each record gives: CDR3 protein, CDR3 DNA, D gene, CDR3 length, V gene, clone size, J gene. The D gene is left open where the match is weak. The size of a clone is reported for some rows only, either as once, few or many, or as a class for expanded clones.

CASSNLLGIQYF	TGTGCCAGCAGCAACTTACTGGGGATCCAGTACTTC	.	12	TRBV9	.	TRBJ2-7
CSARDGYSYEQYF	TGCAGTGCTCGGGACGGCTACTCCTACGAGCAGTACTTC	.	13	TRBV20-1	few	TRBJ2-7
CSVDVASNYGYTF	TGCAGCGTTGACGTCGCTTCGAACTATGGCTACACCTTC	.	13	TRBV29-1	many	TRBJ1-2
CASSEQQGVDETQYF	TGCGCCAGCAGCGAACAACAGGGGGTGGACGAGACCCAGTACTTC	TRBD1	15	TRBV5-1	few	TRBJ2-5
CASSPGTGGFGYTF	TGTGCCAGCAGCCCCGGGACAGGGGGCTTTGGCTACACCTTC	TRBD1	14	TRBV7-2	few	TRBJ1-2
CASSLATKANYGYTF	TGTGCCAGCAGCTTAGCGACAAAAGCTAACTATGGCTACACCTTC	.	15	TRBV7-2	many	TRBJ1-2
CASSWEKATSYEQYF	TGTGCCAGCAGCTGGGAAAAAGCTACCTCCTACGAGCAGTACTTC	.	15	TRBV5-4	few	TRBJ2-7
CASSPGWGAGVSGEQYF	TGCGCCAGCAGCCCCGGATGGGGAGCGGGAGTAAGTGGTGAGCAGTACTTC	TRBD2	17	TRBV5-1	few	TRBJ2-7
CASSASGDNSPLHF	TGTGCCAGCAGTGCCTCGGGGGATAATTCACCCCTCCACTTT	.	14	TRBV6-1	many	TRBJ1-6
CASSTTGRLAKNIQYF	TGTGCCAGCAGTACTACAGGGAGACTAGCCAAAAACATTCAGTACTTC	.	16	TRBV12-3/TRBV12-4	.	TRBJ2-4
CAWSVKGQGGSETQYF	TGTGCCTGGAGTGTCAAAGGACAGGGCGGGTCGGAGACCCAGTACTTC	TRBD1	16	TRBV30	many	TRBJ2-5
CASSQVGGQASTFGTGELFF	TGTGCCAGCAGCCAAGTGGGGGGACAGGCGTCGACCTTTGGCACCGGGGAGCTGTTTTTT	TRBD1	20	TRBV7-3	.	TRBJ2-2
CASSSGQDDYGYTF	TGTGCCAGCAGCTCCGGACAGGACGACTATGGCTACACCTTC	TRBD1	14	TRBV7-9	many	TRBJ1-2
CASSLYSNTEAFF	TGTGCCAGCAGCTTGTACTCGAACACTGAAGCTTTCTTT	.	13	TRBV7-9	few	TRBJ1-1
CASSFLVGQGGWQPQHF	TGTGCCAGCAGTTTTCTCGTGGGACAGGGAGGTTGGCAGCCCCAGCATTTT	TRBD1	17	TRBV12-3/TRBV12-4	many	TRBJ1-5
CASKRGGNSYNEQFF	TGTGCCAGCAAAAGGGGCGGGAACTCCTACAATGAGCAGTTCTTC	.	15	TRBV28	.	TRBJ2-1
CSVRGPGANVLTF	TGCAGCGTCAGAGGGCCTGGGGCCAACGTCCTGACTTTC	.	13	TRBV29-1	.	TRBJ2-6
CSAYRDSTDTQYF	TGCAGTGCTTACCGTGACAGCACAGATACGCAGTATTTT	.	13	TRBV20-1	.	TRBJ2-3
CASRVPGRLYGYTF	TGTGCCAGCAGGGTCCCGGGACGCCTATATGGCTACACCTTC	.	14	TRBV28	many	TRBJ1-2
CASSLVRGPGNIQYF	TGCGCCAGCAGCTTAGTCAGGGGGCCTGGAAACATTCAGTACTTC	TRBD1	15	TRBV5-1	few	TRBJ2-4
CASRPRPGGAYGYTF	TGTGCCAGCAGACCCAGACCAGGGGGCGCCTATGGCTACACCTTC	TRBD1	15	TRBV6-1	.	TRBJ1-2
CASSVGDTGRQPQHF	TGTGCCAGCAGCGTAGGGGACACAGGACGTCAGCCCCAGCATTTT	.	15	TRBV9	few	TRBJ1-5
CAISESTGGRTRSSRGGYTF	TGTGCCATCAGTGAGTCAACAGGGGGTAGGACCCGTTCTTCCCGTGGGGGCTACACCTTC	TRBD1	20	TRBV10-3	.	TRBJ1-2
CASSLEASQPQHF	TGTGCCAGCAGCTTAGAGGCTAGTCAGCCCCAGCATTTT	.	13	TRBV7-2	many	TRBJ1-5
CASSRAGGAYNEQFF	TGTGCCAGCAGCAGAGCGGGAGGGGCCTACAATGAGCAGTTCTTC	TRBD2	15	TRBV7-2	.	TRBJ2-1
CASSVIGGGTEAFF	TGTGCCAGCAGCGTAATCGGAGGGGGCACTGAAGCTTTCTTT	.	14	TRBV9	.	TRBJ1-1
CASSSGTGVRAEAFF	TGTGCCAGCAGCTCCGGGACAGGGGTGAGGGCTGAAGCTTTCTTT	TRBD1	15	TRBV2	.	TRBJ1-1
CASSYGGNIQYF	TGTGCCAGCAGTTACGGGGGAAACATTCAGTACTTC	.	12	TRBV6-2/TRBV6-3	.	TRBJ2-4
CASSQEGGQYF	TGTGCCAGCAGCCAAGAGGGGGGGCAGTACTTC	.	11	TRBV3-1	many	TRBJ2-7
CASTPPGLNTEAFF	TGTGCCAGCACCCCCCCCGGGCTGAACACTGAAGCTTTCTTT	.	14	TRBV14	.	TRBJ1-1
CASSPSPANEKLFF	TGTGCCAGCAGCCCTTCTCCCGCTAATGAAAAACTGTTTTTT	.	14	TRBV3-1	many	TRBJ1-4
CATSRDRFSTGELFF	TGTGCCACCAGCAGAGATCGGTTCTCGACCGGGGAGCTGTTTTTT	.	15	TRBV15	few	TRBJ2-2
CASSVEPFGTGNTEAFF	TGTGCCAGCAGCGTAGAGCCCTTCGGGACAGGGAACACTGAAGCTTTCTTT	TRBD1	17	TRBV9	few	TRBJ1-1
CSARAWTGAPAPLHF	TGCAGTGCTAGAGCATGGACAGGGGCTCCCGCGCCCCTCCACTTT	TRBD1	15	TRBV20-1	.	TRBJ1-6
CASSVAGASSGNTEAFF	TGTGCCAGCAGCGTTGCCGGGGCCTCTTCGGGGAACACTGAAGCTTTCTTT	.	17	TRBV9	few	TRBJ1-1
CASGSGSRYEQYF	TGTGCCAGCGGATCAGGGTCAAGGTACGAGCAGTACTTC	.	13	TRBV6-1	many	TRBJ2-7
CAISVGTGVWEQYF	TGTGCCATCAGTGTCGGGACAGGGGTTTGGGAGCAGTACTTC	TRBD1	14	TRBV10-3	.	TRBJ2-7
CSASVAGTYEQYF	TGCAGTGCTAGCGTAGCGGGTACCTACGAGCAGTACTTC	TRBD2	13	TRBV20-1	many	TRBJ2-7
CAWSMDDNEQFF	TGTGCCTGGAGCATGGACGACAATGAGCAGTTCTTC	.	12	TRBV30	.	TRBJ2-1
CSVTASSYEQYF	TGCAGCGTTACCGCAAGCTCCTACGAGCAGTACTTC	.	12	TRBV29-1	many	TRBJ2-7
CASSYRPGGWGTEAFF	TGTGCCAGCAGTTACCGGCCAGGGGGCTGGGGCACTGAAGCTTTCTTT	TRBD1	16	TRBV6-5	few	TRBJ1-1
CASRGGSTGQETQYF	TGTGCCAGTAGGGGCGGATCTACAGGGCAAGAGACCCAGTACTTC	.	15	TRBV19	.	TRBJ2-5
CASSERFRAGNTEAFF	TGTGCCAGCAGTGAGAGGTTCAGGGCGGGGAACACTGAAGCTTTCTTT	.	16	TRBV6-1	.	TRBJ1-1
CASIRTGGVAVAYTF	TGTGCCAGCATTAGGACAGGGGGCGTCGCAGTAGCCTACACCTTC	TRBD1	15	TRBV12-3/TRBV12-4	.	TRBJ1-2